The 6 T cell receptor beta chains below come from one sample, sequenced in a study of beta chain features in type 1 diabetes. TCRB transcripts that were expressed got sequenced, as all of the isolated RNA had been reverse transcribed. Clones were read by immunoSEQ multiplex PCR, and TCRdb kept only the in-frame ones, dropping some. The sample comprises almost 350,000 clones, 20% of which are singletons, and 0.044% rests with the top ten. Sample: naive CD4+ T cells from blood. The receptors originated from a woman aged 18-30 years in good health.

The chain is built from TRBV4-1 and TRBJ2-5; possible D gene TRBD1, 5 bases. Trimming left V 1 base short and J 4 bases short, with 13 bases between. CDR3 length equals 15 residues. CDR1 is MGHRA and CDR2 is YSYEKL in the germline V gene. The CDR3 loop is CASSQADRNGETQYF. The CDR3 DNA sequence: TGCGCCAGCAGCCAAGCCGACAGAAATGGAGAGACCCAGTACTTC.

The sample holds a few counts of this clone. Different DNA sequences within this sample yield the same CDR3. The rearrangement uses TRBV5-1 and TRBJ2-2; 8 nucleotides match TRBD1. Germline trimming cut 0 bases from V and 5 bases from J; bases unmatched to any gene: 0. CDR3 length: 14 amino acids. Germline lookup yields CDR1 SGHRS and CDR2 YFSETQ. This CDR3 is CASSLGQGTGELFF. As DNA, the CDR3 is TGCGCCAGCAGCTTGGGACAGGGGACCGGGGAGCTGTTTTTT.

V gene TRBV29-1 combines with J gene TRBJ1-2, with D possibly being TRBD1 (5 bases). The V and J ends lost 1 base and 4 bases respectively, with 10 bases between them. This CDR3 comprises 13 residues. Looked up from germline, CDR1 is SQVTM and CDR2 is ANQGSEA. CDR3 bases: TGCAGCGTTGAAGGCTTAGGGGCCTATGGCTACACCTTC. This encodes CSVEGLGAYGYTF.

This chain joins TRBV5-1 and TRBJ2-1, with 13 nucleotides matching TRBD2. The CDR3 length is 15 residues. CDR1 SGHRS and CDR2 YFSETQ come from the germline V gene. After removal of 0 bases from V and 7 bases from J, the junction contained 1 base not matched to a gene. CDR3 DNA: TGCGCCAGCAGCTTGGGGACTAGCGGGAGAAATGAGCAGTTCTTC. Amino acids: CASSLGTSGRNEQFF.

A few counts support this clone. The chain employs TRBV5-4 and TRBJ2-1; TRBD2 matches 9 bases. V shed 0 bases, J shed 4 bases, and the junction held 8 bases outside the gene matches. The CDR3 extends over 17 amino acids. Germline lookup yields CDR1 SGHNT and CDR2 YYREEE (reference sequence). CDR3 sequence (DNA): TGTGCCAGCAGCTTGGAAGCTAGCGGGGCCAATTACAATGAGCAGTTCTTC. This gives the protein CASSLEASGANYNEQFF.

The table lists this clone with a few counts. The chain recombines TRBV5-8 with TRBJ1-1; 10 bases agree with TRBD1. The CDR3 contains 12 residues. The germline CDR1 and CDR2 sequences are SGHTS and YDEGEE. The V segment lost 7 bases and the J segment 10 bases; nucleotides outside the gene matches: 7. CDR3 residues: CASGQGGFGAFF. The CDR3 DNA reads as TGTGCCAGCGGACAGGGGGGTTTTGGAGCTTTCTTT.